This is a list of T cell receptor beta chains from one sample in a study of blood T cells in healthy people across ages. MiXCR was run by TCRdb on the 5' RACE reads, yielding one entry per CDR3 protein. The sample holds some 780,000 distinct CDR3 sequences; 56% are singletons and the top ten take around a quarter. Material: blood. These receptors were collected from a man between 40 and 49 years old in good health. Both conserved end residues are part of each CDR3. A D gene is named only where the DNA matches it firmly. A row's size may be missing; if present it is once, few, many or a size class.

len	j_gene	d_gene	abundance	v_gene	CDR3aa	CDR3nt
12	TRBJ2-3	NA	NA	TRBV6-2/TRBV6-3	CASSYSAGTQYF	TGTGCCAGCAGTTACTCGGCGGGCACGCAGTATTTT
15	TRBJ2-1	TRBD2	few	TRBV7-2	CASSFGLAGVDEQFF	TGTGCCAGCAGTTTCGGACTAGCGGGAGTGGATGAGCAGTTCTTC
15	TRBJ2-1	NA	once	TRBV6-5	CASRTGLQGKNEQFF	TGTGCCAGCAGAACCGGACTCCAGGGCAAAAATGAGCAGTTCTTC
14	TRBJ2-3	NA	NA	TRBV2	CASSDSGGRDTQYF	TGTGCCAGCAGTGATTCTGGGGGCCGAGATACGCAGTATTTT
16	TRBJ2-3	NA	NA	TRBV24-1	CATSDYTSPVTDTQYF	TGTGCCACCAGTGATTACACCAGTCCGGTCACAGATACGCAGTATTTT
16	TRBJ2-1	NA	NA	TRBV7-3	CASSLIVGPLYNEQFF	TGTGCCAGCAGCTTAATTGTAGGGCCTCTCTACAATGAGCAGTTCTTC
16	TRBJ2-7	NA	few	TRBV12-3/TRBV12-4	CASSFMRQAPLHEQYF	TGTGCCAGCAGTTTCATGAGGCAGGCCCCTCTCCACGAGCAGTACTTC
13	TRBJ2-3	NA	NA	TRBV7-9	CASSSVSTDTQYF	TGTGCCAGCAGCTCAGTCTCCACAGATACGCAGTATTTT
15	TRBJ1-5	TRBD1	NA	TRBV20-1	CSARAGQTTSQPQHF	TGCAGTGCCCGAGCGGGACAGACTACCAGTCAGCCCCAGCATTTT
14	TRBJ1-2	NA	NA	TRBV6-1	CAIQPGHRSYGYTF	TGTGCCATACAACCGGGACACCGCAGCTATGGCTACACCTTC
16	TRBJ2-4	NA	once	TRBV6-5	CASSYGIQGSKNIQYF	TGTGCCAGCAGTTACGGTATACAGGGCTCCAAAAACATTCAGTACTTC
15	TRBJ2-3	NA	NA	TRBV19	CASSPVRVGTDTQYF	TGTGCCAGTAGTCCCGTCAGGGTCGGAACAGATACGCAGTATTTT
18	TRBJ2-6	NA	NA	TRBV7-2	CASSPAGGSLSGANVLTF	TGTGCCAGCAGCCCAGCAGGAGGTTCCCTCTCTGGGGCCAACGTCCTGACTTTC
16	TRBJ2-1	TRBD2	NA	TRBV5-1	CASSSGLAGGSTEQFF	TGCGCCAGCAGCTCCGGACTAGCGGGAGGGTCGACTGAGCAGTTCTTC
12	TRBJ1-1	NA	NA	TRBV4-2	CASSQRSTEAFF	TGTGCCAGCAGCCAAAGGTCCACTGAAGCTTTCTTT
15	TRBJ2-4	NA	NA	TRBV25-1	CASSAMNDGSNIRYF	TGTGCCAGCAGCGCGATGAATGACGGGTCTAACATTCGGTACTTC
16	TRBJ1-6	TRBD1	NA	TRBV20-1	CSARGWDSQGSSPLHF	TGCAGTGCTAGAGGTTGGGACAGTCAGGGTAGTTCACCCCTCCACTTT
13	TRBJ2-3	NA	few	TRBV11-2	CASGGWSTDTQYF	TGTGCGTCAGGGGGGTGGAGCACAGATACGCAGTATTTT
18	TRBJ2-3	TRBD2	few	TRBV11-2	CASSFMGLAGGPADTQYF	TGTGCCAGCAGCTTCATGGGACTAGCGGGGGGGCCCGCAGATACGCAGTATTTT
13	TRBJ2-1	NA	NA	TRBV27	CASSFWSDNEQFF	TGTGCCAGCAGTTTCTGGTCCGACAATGAGCAGTTCTTC
18	TRBJ1-5	NA	few	TRBV7-8	CASSLVAPDRPLNQPQHF	TGTGCCAGCAGCTTAGTAGCCCCCGACAGGCCGCTCAATCAGCCCCAGCATTTT
14	TRBJ2-5	NA	NA	TRBV24-1	CATSDADTQETQYF	TGTGCCACCAGTGATGCGGACACGCAAGAGACCCAGTACTTC
14	TRBJ1-5	TRBD1	many	TRBV6-2/TRBV6-3	CASSGTDTIKPQHF	TGTGCCAGCAGTGGGACAGATACAATCAAGCCCCAGCATTTT
13	TRBJ2-3	NA	few	TRBV29-1	CSAKDWRTDTQYF	TGCAGCGCAAAAGACTGGCGCACAGATACGCAGTATTTT
13	TRBJ1-2	NA	few	TRBV7-2	CASSLGSYRGYTF	TGTGCCAGCAGCTTAGGGTCTTATCGGGGCTACACCTTC
16	TRBJ2-5	NA	few	TRBV20-1	CSASFPSRTAQETQYF	TGCAGTGCTAGTTTCCCCTCTAGGACAGCTCAAGAGACCCAGTACTTC
13	TRBJ2-4	NA	NA	TRBV6-1	CASSEDPGSSQYF	TGTGCCAGCAGTGAAGATCCGGGAAGTTCCCAGTACTTC
18	TRBJ2-3	NA	few	TRBV5-1	CASSPLPLGYTSTDTQYF	TGCGCCAGCAGCCCCCTCCCGTTGGGGTACACTAGCACAGATACGCAGTATTTT
18	TRBJ1-5	NA	NA	TRBV28	CASSLARQGRRYNQPQHF	TGTGCCAGCAGTTTAGCCCGGCAGGGACGAAGGTATAATCAGCCCCAGCATTTT
14	TRBJ2-3	NA	few	TRBV7-2	CASSLALEQDTQYF	TGTGCCAGCAGCTTAGCTCTTGAACAAGATACGCAGTATTTT
15	TRBJ2-5	TRBD1	NA	TRBV5-1	CASSLGGTGENEQYF	TGCGCCAGCAGCTTGGGTGGGACAGGGGAGAATGAGCAGTACTTC
13	TRBJ2-3	NA	NA	TRBV15	CATSKAPTDTQYF	TGTGCCACCAGCAAAGCCCCTACAGATACGCAGTATTTT
14	TRBJ2-3	TRBD2	few	TRBV29-1	CSAHSGMRADTQYF	TGCAGCGCTCATAGCGGGATGAGGGCAGATACGCAGTATTTT
15	TRBJ2-3	NA	few	TRBV5-6	CASSSSGSRKDTQYF	TGTGCCAGCAGCTCCTCCGGCTCAAGGAAAGATACGCAGTATTTT
14	TRBJ2-3	NA	many	TRBV7-2	CASRKGSLIDTQYF	TGTGCCAGCAGGAAGGGGAGTTTAATCGATACGCAGTATTTT
17	TRBJ2-1	NA	NA	TRBV4-3	CASSHATRGGRRDEQFF	TGCGCCAGCAGCCACGCCACGAGGGGGGGGCGGAGGGATGAGCAGTTCTTC
16	TRBJ2-7	TRBD2	few	TRBV5-4	CASSSGLAGAGYEQYF	TGTGCCAGCAGCTCTGGACTAGCGGGAGCGGGCTACGAGCAGTACTTC